This TCR beta chain was retrieved from a study of technical replicates of blood from several donors. Clones were sequenced by immunoSEQ multiplex PCR, and TCRdb holds only the in-frame ones, with some missing. The sample has about 12,000 clones; approximately 96% are singletons. V lost 4 bases and J 0 bases, leaving 15 bases between the germline ends. This CDR3 has 16 residues. Germline V CDR1 and CDR2: SQVTM, ANQGSEA. V usage is TRBV29-1 and J usage is TRBJ1-4; TRBD1 might be the D (6 bases). This sequence originates from a human donor in good health. The specimen sequenced was PBMCs. The CDR3 nucleotides read TGCAGCGTTGGTACGCCGACAGGAGCAACTAATGAAAAACTGTTTTTT. Protein sequence: CSVGTPTGATNEKLFF.